Listed here is a single T cell receptor beta chain. Antigen specificity is unknown. Each CDR3 protein is one row after TCRdb ran MiXCR on the reads. The sample records about 700,000 distinct CDR3 sequences, around 32% being singletons. The source of the sample is a study of T cell repertoires in cytomegalovirus infection. The TCR originated in a human donor in good health (CMV status not recorded). Some clones in this sample may be carry-over from other donors' samples. The sequencing here drew on cultured PBMCs, taken from culture after CMV antigen stimulation.

CDR3 DNA: TGTGCCGGTGCGAACAACTATGGCTACACCTTC. The encoded protein is CAGANNYGYTF. J is TRBJ1-2 and V is TRBV19; D is uncertain. The V end was cut by 11 bases, the J end by 2 bases, with 9 bases between. CDR1 LNHDA and CDR2 SQIVND come from the germline V gene (reference sequence). The CDR3 spans 11 residues. Filled out from reference TRBV19 and TRBJ1-2, the complete variable domain reads DGGITQSPKYLFRKEGQNVTLSCEQNLNHDAMYWYRQDPGQGLRLIYYSQIVNDFQKGDIAEGYSVSREKKESFPLTVTSAQKNPTAFYLCAGANNYGYTFGSGTRLTVV.